One sample yielded the 24 T cell receptor beta chains listed below, sequenced in a study of blood T cell repertoires in COVID-19. Some clones are missing from TCRdb's copy, which holds only in-frame ones; the method was immunoSEQ multiplex PCR. The sample has about 39,000 clones; roughly 78% are singletons. The sample taken for sequencing was peripheral blood. The receptors derive from a man aged 65 to 79 with acute or convalescent COVID-19.

The genes are TRBV28 and TRBJ2-3, with 7 bases matching TRBD1. Germline V gene sequence: CDR1 MDHEN, CDR2 SYDVKM. The ends lost 6 bases at V and 1 base at J; junction bases unmatched: 7. The CDR3 spans 15 residues. CDR3 in DNA: TGTGCCAGCAGACCCCCCGGGACAGGCACAGATACGCAGTATTTT. Translated, it gives CASRPPGTGTDTQYF.

This clone was observed a handful of times. V gene TRBV15 combines with J gene TRBJ2-7, with a weak D call TRBD2 (5 bases). Germline V gene lookup returns CDR1 LNHNV and CDR2 YYDKDF (reference sequence). The V end was cut by 5 bases, the J end by 3 bases, with 11 bases between. The CDR3 sequence is 13 residues long. CDR3 in amino acids: CATSGNGLYEQYF. CDR3 DNA: TGTGCCACCAGCGGAAACGGACTCTACGAGCAGTACTTC.

This clone was detected only once. The chain combines TRBV5-8 with TRBJ2-1; 9 bases match TRBD2. Germline loops: CDR1 SGHTS, CDR2 YDEGEE. With 0 bases clipped from V and 7 bases from J, the junction kept 5 bases outside the gene matches. The CDR3 runs to 15 residues. The CDR3 nucleotides read TGTGCCAGCAGCTTGGCCGGCGGGAGGGCGAATGAGCAGTTCTTC. It yields the protein CASSLAGGRANEQFF.

The rearrangement joins TRBV28 to TRBJ2-7, with D possibly TRBD2 on 6 matching bases. The CDR3 extends over 17 amino acids. CDR1 is MDHEN, CDR2 SYDVKM, per germline. V lost 4 bases and J lost 2, with 21 bases in between. The CDR3 nucleotides read TGTGCCAGCAGTTCTCCCCACTTAAGCGGAGGGACCTACGAGCAGTACTTC. Translation: CASSSPHLSGGTYEQYF.

The rearrangement links TRBV3-1 (or the pseudogene TRBV3-2) to TRBJ2-5; a weak D match, TRBD2 (5 bases). The V gene lost 4 bases and the J gene lost 5 bases, with 20 bases spanning the gap. The germline gives CDR1 LGHDT, CDR2 YNNKEL (reference sequence). The CDR3 is 16 amino acids. The CDR3 loop reads CASSPGNFKGRETQYF. The DNA for the CDR3 is TGTGCCAGCAGCCCCGGGAACTTTAAAGGCCGCGAGACCCAGTACTTC.

The V call is TRBV5-1, the J call TRBJ1-1; 7 nucleotides line up with TRBD1. The CDR3 covers 14 residues. CDR1 is SGHRS, CDR2 YFSETQ, per germline. The ends lost 6 bases at V and 3 bases at J; junction bases unmatched: 8. CDR3 loop: CASTPGDRDTEAFF. The CDR3 nucleotides are TGCGCCAGCACCCCCGGAGACAGGGACACTGAAGCTTTCTTT.

This chain links TRBV19 with TRBJ1-1; 7 bases line up with TRBD1. CDR1 is LNHDA, CDR2 SQIVND, per germline (reference sequence). Losses at the gene ends were 2 bases for V and 6 bases for J; bases not matched to a gene: 6. This CDR3 comprises 14 residues. CDR3 in amino acids: CASSIRQGAAEAFF. In nucleotides, the CDR3 is TGTGCCAGTAGTATAAGACAGGGTGCGGCTGAAGCTTTCTTT.

The chain combines TRBV3-1 (or the pseudogene TRBV3-2) with TRBJ2-7, with no clear D. The CDR3 has 13 amino acids. Trimming left V 2 bases short and J 1 base short, with 6 bases between. Germline values: CDR1 LGHDT, CDR2 YNNKEL (reference sequence). The CDR3 nucleotides are TGTGCCAGCAGCCAACTAGGTTCCTACGAGCAGTACTTC. Translated: CASSQLGSYEQYF.

The V and J genes are TRBV7-2 and TRBJ2-3; D remains unclear. Trimming removed 4 bases at V and 1 base at J, with 6 bases between. Germline values: CDR1 SGHTA, CDR2 FQGNSA. This CDR3 region has 13 residues. The CDR3 sequence: CASSSVGTDTQYF. The CDR3 bases are TGTGCCAGCAGCTCCGTAGGCACAGATACGCAGTATTTT.

J is TRBJ2-1 and V is TRBV10-1; tentatively, D is TRBD1 (6 bases). The V end lost 5 bases, the J end lost 5 bases, and 19 bases lay between the germline ends. The CDR3 length is 16 residues. The germline CDR1 and CDR2 sequences are WNHNN and SYGVQD (reference sequence). The chain's CDR3 is CASSLTGIPPNNEQFF. The CDR3 bases are TGCGCCAGCAGTCTTACAGGGATCCCACCTAACAATGAGCAGTTCTTC.

This sequence joins TRBV4-3 and TRBJ1-4; D is possibly TRBD1 (5 bases). Germline CDR1 LGHNA, CDR2 YSLEER. The CDR3 sequence is 15 residues long. Trimming removed 4 bases from V and 8 bases from J, with 17 bases in between. This chain's CDR3 is CASSPLGEVREKLFF. The CDR3 DNA sequence: TGCGCCAGCAGCCCCCTGGGGGAGGTTAGGGAAAAACTGTTTTTT.

The rearrangement uses TRBV27 and TRBJ2-1, with D maybe TRBD2 (6 bases). The V gene lost 4 bases and the J gene lost 6 bases, with 13 bases spanning the gap. Looked up from germline, CDR1 is MNHEY and CDR2 is SMNVEV (reference sequence). The CDR3 totals 14 residues. CDR3 amino acids: CASSSPGRSNEQFF. The CDR3 coding sequence is TGTGCCAGCAGTTCCCCCGGGAGATCCAATGAGCAGTTCTTC.

This clone has just a few counts. The chain combines TRBV10-3 with TRBJ2-3, with 15 bases lining up with TRBD2. With V trimmed by 6 bases and J by 5 bases, 3 bases remained unmatched. The CDR3 length is 15 residues. Germline V gene lookup returns CDR1 ENHRY and CDR2 SYGVKD. The CDR3 coding sequence is TGTGCCATCAGGGGACTAGCGGGAGGCGAAGATACGCAGTATTTT. Translating gives CAIRGLAGGEDTQYF.

The gene calls are TRBV2 and TRBJ1-2, with D unresolved. Germline values: CDR1 SNHLY, CDR2 FYNNEI. This CDR3 spans 13 amino acids. V gave up 2 bases and J gave up 3 bases, with 7 bases separating them. The CDR3 DNA sequence: TGTGCCAGCAGTGAAATGGCGGACTATGGCTACACCTTC. Residues: CASSEMADYGYTF.

The chain recombines TRBV5-6 with TRBJ2-1, with TRBD1 matching over 8 bases. Germline CDR1 reads SGHDT; CDR2 reads YYEEEE. Unmatched junction bases numbered 2, after V lost 0 bases and J lost 6 bases. The CDR3 has 14 residues. CDR3 nucleotides: TGTGCCAGCAGCTTGGGGACAGGGAGCAATGAGCAGTTCTTC. It codes for CASSLGTGSNEQFF.

This clone was detected once. The V gene is TRBV28, the J gene TRBJ1-2, with D tentatively TRBD1 (6 bases). The CDR3 has 13 residues. Trimming removed 6 bases from V and 7 bases from J, with 15 bases in between. Per germline, CDR1 MDHEN and CDR2 SYDVKM. CDR3 DNA sequence: TGTGCCAGCAGCCGGGACATCCTCGGTGGCTACACCTTC. Amino acid sequence: CASSRDILGGYTF.

The chain links TRBV24-1 to TRBJ2-2; 12 nucleotides align to TRBD1. The germline V gene has CDR1 KGHDR and CDR2 SFDVKD. The CDR3 runs to 16 residues. The junction had 8 bases not matched to a gene; V was cut back by 8 bases and J by 5 bases. DNA for the CDR3: TGTGCCACCAACAAAGGGACAGGGGGCAGGACCGGGGAGCTGTTTTTT. Protein sequence: CATNKGTGGRTGELFF.

V gene TRBV7-9 combines with J gene TRBJ2-7, with 7 positions matching TRBD2. Germline CDR1 reads SEHNR; CDR2 reads FQNEAQ (reference sequence). Germline trimming cut 4 bases from V and 3 bases from J; bases unmatched to any gene: 6. The CDR3 sequence is 14 residues long. The CDR3 loop reads CASSSIAGIYEQYF. The CDR3 coding sequence is TGTGCCAGCAGCTCGATAGCGGGCATCTACGAGCAGTACTTC.

The chain uses TRBV28 and TRBJ2-3; 9 bases match TRBD2. Germline V CDR1 and CDR2: MDHEN, SYDVKM. V was pared by 6 bases and J by 10 bases, with 5 bases of the junction left unmatched. The CDR3 is 12 amino acids. CDR3 nucleotides: TGTGCCAGCAGACTAGCGGGCCGGGCGCAGTATTTT. It specifies CASRLAGRAQYF.

V gene TRBV14 combines with J gene TRBJ2-7, with 10 bases identical to TRBD1. This CDR3 has 17 amino acids. CDR1 and CDR2 (germline): SGHDN, FVKESK. The V gene end was trimmed by 1 base and the J gene end by 3 bases; junction bases not matched to a gene: 9. The CDR3 DNA is TGTGCCAGCAGCCAAGCGATGACAGGGGGCATTGGCTACGAGCAGTACTTC. Protein product: CASSQAMTGGIGYEQYF.

The chain links TRBV7-9 to TRBJ2-7, with D perhaps TRBD1 (6 bases). V lost 0 bases, J lost 5 bases, and 17 bases lay in between. CDR1 and CDR2 (germline): SEHNR, FQNEAQ (reference sequence). This CDR3 region has 16 residues. CDR3 amino acids: CASSLAGQGPYDEQYF. CDR3 in DNA: TGTGCCAGCAGCTTAGCAGGGCAGGGGCCCTATGACGAGCAGTACTTC.

The chain uses TRBV4-3 and TRBJ1-2; perhaps TRBD1 as D (5 bases). CDR1 and CDR2 from the germline V gene are LGHNA and YSLEER. CDR3 length equals 15 residues. V dropped 4 bases and J dropped 1 base, with 13 bases sitting between them. Here the CDR3 reads CASSPPGGGNYGYTF. The CDR3 region has the DNA TGCGCCAGCAGCCCCCCTGGGGGGGGTAACTATGGCTACACCTTC.

The chain uses TRBV29-1 and TRBJ2-3; 8 bases line up with TRBD1. With 7 bases clipped from V and 6 bases from J, the junction kept 9 bases outside the gene matches. The CDR3 runs to 13 residues. Germline lookup yields CDR1 SQVTM and CDR2 ANQGSEA. CDR3 sequence (DNA): TGCAGCGCGACCGGACAGGGTTACGATACGCAGTATTTT. Translating it yields CSATGQGYDTQYF.

CDR3 loop: CASSGQTGTVTGELFF. CDR3 DNA: TGTGCCAGCAGCGGACAGACAGGGACCGTAACCGGGGAGCTGTTTTTT. The chain uses TRBV9 and TRBJ2-2, with 7 bases identical to TRBD1. Trimming removed 3 bases from V and 5 bases from J; junction bases left unmatched: 10. CDR3 length: 16 residues. Germline V gene sequence: CDR1 SGDLS, CDR2 YYNGEE.